The TCR beta chain described here comes from a study of beta chain features in type 1 diabetes (dated by TCRdb to the late 2010s). About the investigation overall: Mean age, gender distribution, total cell number and subset yield did not differ between patients and healthy donors. The study compared the TCRB repertoires of sorted circulating CD4+ T cell subsets in recently diagnosed type 1 diabetes patients with those in matched healthy donors. Regulatory and stem cell-like memory subsets were obtained from only 8 patients and about 8 healthy donors, while naive and central memory subsets were obtained from all 28 donors. A total of some 110 million sorted cells were examined across all samples, and a strong correlation was observed between cell number per subset and RNA yield. General findings and caveats noted by the study authors: HLA sub-analyses involved small numbers of individuals, so any influence of HLA type on TCRB rearrangement remained unresolved. At VDJ recombination sites, patients with type 1 diabetes made fewer insertions and deleted more nucleotides, a pattern implying thymic rearrangement abnormalities. A moderate but significant shortening of TCRB CDR3 length was observed in type 1 diabetes patients in all four CD4+ subsets. Because cDNA rather than genomic DNA was sequenced, highly expressing activated cells could have been over-represented, although no difference in activation and CD3 levels was found between groups. Shorter templates might be favored by PCR, yet because patient and control samples were amplified and corrected together, any such skew would affect both groups equally. Naive, central memory and regulatory TCRB repertoires appeared to be more alike among patients than among healthy donors.

The CDR3 runs 16 residues from the cysteine to the phenylalanine. The CDR3 DNA has 48 bases and is translated from base 1. Trimming leaves V shorter by 5 bases and J shorter by 2 bases, with the junction holding 10 bases beyond the gene matches. The germline V gene (reference sequence) supplies CDR1 LNHDA and CDR2 SQIVND. From each donor, a single peripheral blood sample of around 120 mL on average was drawn into heparinised tubes. Using a panel that included CD45RO, CCR7, CD25, CD127, CD95 and CD27, naive, central memory, regulatory and stem cell-like memory CD4+ T cells were sorted on a BD FACSAria II. A purity above 98% was achieved for all sorted populations. PBMCs were isolated immediately by Lymphoprep density gradient centrifugation and stained directly without culture. To minimize batch effects, samples were stained and sorted in pairs, one healthy donor with one patient per experiment. This clone has more than one count but fewer than ten. This clone's antigen is unknown. Base qualities are not provided; no much larger clone lies one nucleotide away.

The High Capacity cDNA Reverse Transcription Kit was used to reverse transcribe all of the isolated RNA, meaning that expressed TCRB transcripts were what got sequenced. Deep immunoSEQ sequencing was performed on naive, central memory and regulatory T cell samples, with an average of around 3.4 million total reads per sample. Sorted cells were lysed in RLT buffer and RNA was extracted with DNase-treated RNeasy Micro or Mini kits, depending on cell number. To prevent cross-contamination, every cell subset was processed on its own, while patient and healthy donor samples were processed together. Using the immunoSEQ multiplex PCR, TCRB sequences were amplified from cDNA into 87-bp fragments spanning the CDR3 region. Sequencing of the amplicons was performed on the Illumina HiSeq platform. The authors processed their data as follows. PCR bias was computationally corrected using synthetic template baselines, reads within Hamming distance 2 were collapsed, and singletons that could not be merged were discarded. Reads were aligned against IMGT so that V, D and J genes, CDR3 length and insertions or deletions at six rearrangement sites could be assigned. Within each subset, clonotype counts were normalized to sorted cell number, after which true diversity and Gini coefficients were computed with the tcR R package. Repertoire sharing was quantified using the overlap coefficient calculated on TCRB nucleotide sequences. Out-of-frame TCRB sequences from naive cells were analyzed as a proxy for the pre-selection repertoire. TCRdb provides this immuneACCESS table in a form limited to in-frame rearrangements. Some clones are lacking; in checked studies, under half of them reflect an unresolved V gene, and why the rest are absent is not known. The V and J calls and clone size are taken from that table; D and trimming were inferred from the DNA. This sample has about 400,000 clones in its table, and around 13% of those were observed once. The ten largest clones add up to 0.017% of the sample.

Material: naive CD4+ T cells from blood. What this sample's cell subset or site label stands for: true naive CD4+ T cells. The TCR was taken from a man aged 18-30 years in good health. The chain was built from TRBV19 and TRBJ2-3, with 7 middle bases fitting TRBD1. The CDR3 here reads CASSLTWGQSTDTQYF. The base sequence is TGTGCCAGTAGTCTCACGTGGGGACAGTCCACAGATACGCAGTATTTT.